The 31 T cell receptor beta chains in this list originate from one sample, sequenced in a study of tumor-infiltrating lymphocytes in oesophageal squamous cell carcinoma. TCRdb re-called the PCR reads through MiXCR, storing one row per CDR3 protein. The sample includes about 24,000 distinct CDR3 sequences, around 40% seen only once; the top ten take around a quarter. Sequenced sample: esophageal tumor tissue. The source is a male donor with esophageal squamous cell carcinoma.

This clonotype was seen repeatedly, ten times or more. The chain recombines TRBV10-2 with TRBJ2-1; no clear D gene. V was shortened by 0 bases and J by 9 bases, with 9 bases between the two germline ends. The CDR3 covers 13 residues. Germline V lookup: CDR1 WSHSY, CDR2 SAAADI. CDR3 sequence: CASSESRVGEQFF. CDR3 DNA: TGCGCCAGCAGTGAGTCAAGGGTAGGTGAGCAGTTCTTC.

This clonotype is labeled medium-sized. The gene calls are TRBV7-8 and TRBJ2-7, with 7 bases aligning to TRBD1. CDR1 and CDR2 (germline): SGHVS, FQNEAQ. The J segment lost 3 bases and the V segment lost 1 base, leaving 15 bases of the junction unmatched. The length of the CDR3 is 18 residues. The CDR3 DNA sequence: TGTGCCAGCAGCTTAGGACAGGGAATTGAGGTCCGCCTCTACGAGCAGTACTTC. Translated: CASSLGQGIEVRLYEQYF.

This chain joins TRBV6-6 and TRBJ1-1; D is unclear. The V end was cut by 4 bases, the J end by 2 bases, with 8 bases between. Germline CDR1 and CDR2: MNHNY and SVGAGI (reference sequence). This CDR3 contains 13 residues. The CDR3, as DNA: TGTGCCAGCAGTTTCAGGAAAAACACTGAAGCTTTCTTT. It specifies CASSFRKNTEAFF.

This clonotype was counted many times. This CDR3 is missing its conserved last phenylalanine or tryptophan, likely due to a read error. Because the CDR3's place on the DNA is in doubt, the DNA is left out and the CDR3 is given as listed by TCRdb. The CDR3 protein is CASSPGMGKVALHFGN. The chain has TRBV6-1 and TRBJ2-5; the D segment call TRBD2 is taken from the table without a DNA check. The CDR3 region is 16 residues in length, termini included. Germline assignment: CDR1 MNHNS and CDR2 SASEGT.

This clonotype was observed a few times. The chain recombines TRBV6-6 with TRBJ2-2; 10 bases agree with TRBD2. The germline V gene has CDR1 MNHNY and CDR2 SVGAGI (reference sequence). Trimming at V came to 7 bases and at J to 2 bases, leaving 13 bases not matched to a gene. The CDR3 runs 18 residues. CDR3 bases: TGTGCCAGCATGTTCCGGTTTAGCGGGGGGTCCAACACCGGGGAGCTGTTTTTT. Amino acids: CASMFRFSGGSNTGELFF.

This rearrangement joins TRBV20-1 to TRBJ2-4; the match to TRBD1 covers 8 bases. With V trimmed by 6 bases and J by 6 bases, 1 base remained unmatched. The CDR3 consists of 11 residues. Germline V gene sequence: CDR1 DFQATT, CDR2 SNEGSKA (reference sequence). Here the CDR3 reads CSAQGANIQYF. In DNA form, the CDR3 reads TGCAGTGCCCAGGGGGCAAACATTCAGTACTTC.

In its sample, this clonotype was seen many times. The rearrangement joins TRBV5-4 to TRBJ2-5, with D maybe TRBD2 (5 bases). Germline V lookup: CDR1 SGHNT, CDR2 YYREEE (reference sequence). V gave up 0 bases and J gave up 5 bases, with 11 bases separating them. This CDR3 has 14 residues. This CDR3 is CASSLDERWETQYF. The CDR3 DNA reads TGTGCCAGCAGCTTGGATGAGCGGTGGGAGACCCAGTACTTC.

The rearrangement joins TRBV6-2 or TRBV6-3 to TRBJ2-3, with 8 bases that match TRBD2. V shed 6 bases, J shed 2 bases, and the junction held 7 bases outside the gene matches. The CDR3 runs to 15 residues. From germline, CDR1 is MNHEY and CDR2 SVGEGT. The CDR3 loop reads CASSSGLGNTDTQYF. The CDR3 region has the DNA TGTGCCAGCAGCTCGGGACTAGGTAACACAGATACGCAGTATTTT.

This clonotype was detected a few times. Given a much more abundant clone one base away, this may be a read error. V and J are TRBV19 and TRBJ2-3; the D gene is possibly TRBD1 (6 bases). Near its end, the DNA agrees better with TRBJ2-7, so the J call may be wrong. In germline, CDR1 is LNHDA, CDR2 SQIVND (reference sequence). The CDR3 has 11 amino acids. CDR3 DNA sequence: TGTGCCAGTAGGGGGGCCAATGAGCAGTACTTC. Translation gives CASRGANEQYF.

The chain uses TRBV12-3 or TRBV12-4 and TRBJ2-7; unclear D gene. This CDR3 is 11 amino acids long. Trimming took 11 bases from V and 4 from J, leaving 12 bases between them. The CDR3 loop is CAPLAPYEQYF. CDR3 bases: TGTGCCCCATTAGCCCCTTACGAGCAGTACTTC.

This chain connects TRBV7-9 to TRBJ2-4, with D unresolved. The end of the DNA is better explained by TRBJ2-5, so the J call may be wrong. Germline assignment: CDR1 SEHNR and CDR2 FQNEAQ (reference sequence). This CDR3 spans 14 amino acids. The CDR3 nucleotides read TGTGCCAGCAGCGCGGACCGTAGCTTTGAGACCCAGTACTTC. The encoded protein is CASSADRSFETQYF.

This clonotype was seen many times. The J gene is TRBJ2-2, the V gene TRBV12-3 or TRBV12-4; a possible D gene is TRBD2 (5 bases). V was pared by 7 bases and J by 4 bases, with 16 bases between. This CDR3 spans 15 amino acids. CDR3 region: CASTTGLRTTGELFF. The CDR3 nucleotides read TGTGCCAGCACCACCGGACTGCGGACCACCGGGGAGCTGTTTTTT.

The rearrangement joins TRBV7-3 to TRBJ2-4, with 10 bases fitting TRBD2. The J call may not be correct, given that the DNA end is closer to TRBJ2-5. This CDR3 region has 18 residues. Germline assignment: CDR1 SGHTA and CDR2 FQGTGA. For the CDR3, the DNA is TGTGCCAGCAGGGACTCGGGACTAGCGCGTGGTAACGAGGAGACCCAGTACTTC. This sequence encodes CASRDSGLARGNEETQYF.

This clonotype has at least ten counts. The chain recombines TRBV2 with TRBJ2-7; D gene uncertain. CDR3 length: 12 residues. The germline V gene has CDR1 SNHLY and CDR2 FYNNEI. V dropped 3 bases and J dropped 2 bases, with 5 bases sitting between them. Here the CDR3 reads CASSEATYEQYF. As DNA, the CDR3 is TGTGCCAGCAGTGAGGCCACCTACGAGCAGTACTTC.

This clonotype came up many times. The chain combines TRBV11-1 with TRBJ1-3; D call uncertain. The CDR3 is 15 amino acids. V was cut by 3 bases and J by 0 bases, with 9 bases left in between. Germline CDR1 and CDR2: SGHAT and FQDESV (reference sequence). CDR3 sequence reads: CASSFRRYSGNTIYF. The CDR3 DNA sequence: TGTGCCAGCAGCTTTCGTCGGTACTCTGGAAACACCATATATTTT. Drawing the rest from reference TRBV11-1 and TRBJ1-3, the complete variable domain is EAEVAQSPRYKITEKSQAVAFWCDPISGHATLYWYRQILGQGPELLVQFQDESVVDDSQLPKDRFSAERLKGVDSTLKIQPAELGDSAMYLCASSFRRYSGNTIYFGEGSWLTVV.

This chain uses TRBV6-8 with TRBJ2-1; 9 bases agree with TRBD2. The J call is uncertain, as TRBJ2-5 better fits the DNA end. The germline CDR1 and CDR2 sequences are MNHGY and SAAAGT. The CDR3 covers 17 residues. CDR3 in DNA: TGTGCCAGCAGTGTCCTCAGTAGCGGGGGTCCCCGGGAGACCCAGTACTTC. Its protein is CASSVLSSGGPRETQYF.

This clonotype was counted at least ten times. This chain connects TRBV25-1 to TRBJ1-1, with 7 positions matching TRBD1. Germline V gene data show CDR1 as MGHDK and CDR2 as SYGVNS. This CDR3 region has 17 residues. V shed 3 bases, J shed 4 bases, and the junction held 14 bases outside the gene matches. The CDR3 nucleotides are TGTGCCAGCAGTGATTTTGAGGGGGCGGGGGTGGGCACTGAAGCTTTCTTT. Translation gives CASSDFEGAGVGTEAFF. The full variable domain, completed using reference TRBV25-1 and TRBJ1-1, is EADIYQTPRYLVIGTGKKITLECSQTMGHDKMYWYQQDPGMELHLIHYSYGVNSTEKGDLSSESTVSRIRTEHFPLTLESARPSHTSQYLCASSDFEGAGVGTEAFFGQGTRLTVV.

The chain employs TRBV5-1 and TRBJ1-1, with TRBD1 matching 7 bases. The germline V gene encodes CDR1 SGHRS and CDR2 YFSETQ. The CDR3 contains 15 residues. Losses at the gene ends were 8 bases for V and 5 bases for J; bases not matched to a gene: 15. CDR3 DNA: TGCGCCAGTGCAGACAGGGCTGGTTCGGGTACTGAAGCTTTCTTT. Its translation: CASADRAGSGTEAFF.

This clonotype appeared a single time. The V and J genes are TRBV12-3 or TRBV12-4 and TRBJ2-5; D remains ambiguous. Trimming shortened V by 5 bases and J by 1 base, and 8 bases separated the two germline ends. The CDR3 is 13 amino acids. The DNA for the CDR3 is TGTGCCAGCAGTAGAGTTCCCCAAGAGACCCAGTACTTC. Residues: CASSRVPQETQYF.

The gene calls are TRBV7-6 and TRBJ2-7; TRBD1 is a possible D gene (6 bases). The closer fit of TRBJ1-2 to the DNA end suggests the J call may be wrong. The V gene's germline CDR1 is SGHVS and CDR2 FNYEAQ. CDR3 length: 15 amino acids. The CDR3, as DNA: TGTGCCAGCAGCTTAGACCGGGACATCAAGACTGGCTACACCTTC. Protein sequence: CASSLDRDIKTGYTF.

This clonotype was seen a handful of times. The chain employs TRBV5-6 and TRBJ1-2; TRBD1 aligns across 12 bases. Germline CDR1 SGHDT, CDR2 YYEEEE. CDR3 size: 15 residues. The V gene end was trimmed by 4 bases and the J gene end by 8 bases; junction bases not matched to a gene: 9. In DNA, the CDR3 is TGTGCCAGCAGCCCTGGGACAGGGGGCATGGGGGGCTACACCTTC. As protein: CASSPGTGGMGGYTF.

There are many counts of this clonotype. Since the CDR3 does not end with the conserved phenylalanine or tryptophan, this likely comes from a read error. The DNA is omitted, as the CDR3 cannot be located on it reliably, and the CDR3 follows TCRdb's listing. The chain employs TRBV7-9 and TRBJ2-7; TRBD1, the table's D call, was not compared with the DNA. Both ends counted, the CDR3 spans 14 residues. Per germline, CDR1 SEHNR and CDR2 FQNEAQ (reference sequence). The chain's CDR3 is CASSGANYGYTFGS.

This clonotype was recorded many times. The chain uses TRBV7-9 and TRBJ2-5; TRBD1 aligns across 10 bases. This CDR3 is built from 12 residues. In germline, CDR1 is SEHNR, CDR2 FQNEAQ (reference sequence). V dropped 4 bases and J dropped 10; count of bases not matched to a gene: 3. The CDR3 loop is CASSWGTGDQYF. The CDR3 DNA is TGTGCCAGCAGCTGGGGGACAGGGGACCAGTACTTC.

This clonotype was detected only a few times. The chain has TRBV12-3 or TRBV12-4 and TRBJ2-5; TRBD2 matches at 9 bases. The length of the CDR3 is 14 residues. After removal of 3 bases from V and 7 bases from J, the junction contained 6 bases not matched to a gene. CDR3 protein: CASSLAGGPVTQYF. The CDR3 nucleotides read TGTGCCAGCAGTTTGGCGGGAGGGCCGGTGACCCAGTACTTC.

The rearrangement uses TRBV12-5 and TRBJ2-4; 16 bases fit TRBD2. The assigned J gene may be wrong: the sequence end matches TRBJ2-5 better. CDR1 and CDR2 from the germline V gene are LGHNT and FRNRAP. The CDR3 is 17 amino acids. The chain's CDR3 is CASGPGLAGGAQETQYF. The CDR3 bases are TGTGCTAGTGGTCCGGGACTAGCGGGAGGGGCTCAAGAGACCCAGTACTTC.

This clonotype turned up a few times. The V call is TRBV7-3, the J call TRBJ2-2; D gene unclear. The germline CDR1 and CDR2 sequences are SGHTA and FQGTGA. This CDR3 spans 13 amino acids. The V end was cut by 0 bases, the J end by 7 bases, with 6 bases between. CDR3 amino acids: CASSLTHGGELFF. The CDR3 coding sequence is TGTGCCAGCAGCTTAACCCACGGCGGGGAGCTGTTTTTT.

This clonotype was picked up a small number of times. A read error is possible here, since a much larger clone lies one base away. The gene calls are TRBV5-1 and TRBJ2-3; tentative D call: TRBD2 (5 bases). CDR3 length equals 11 residues. The germline CDR1 and CDR2 sequences are SGHRS and YFSETQ. V was clipped by 7 bases and J by 14 bases, with 17 bases between them. DNA for the CDR3: TGCGCCAGCTGGGGTGCCGGGGAGCTGTATTTT. This encodes CASWGAGELYF.

This clonotype has a count of ten or more. This chain uses TRBV19 with TRBJ1-2; D is unresolved. The CDR3 has 15 amino acids. Germline CDR1 reads LNHDA; CDR2 reads SQIVND (reference sequence). V lost 2 bases and J 8 bases, leaving 18 bases between the germline ends. The CDR3 DNA sequence: TGTGCCAGTAGTATATCTGGACGAGAGGTTCACGGCTACACCTTC. Its translation: CASSISGREVHGYTF.

The J gene is TRBJ1-1, the V gene TRBV5-1; 8 positions agree with TRBD1. The J call may be mistaken, given a closer DNA end match to TRBJ2-1. The CDR3 runs 13 residues. The germline V gene encodes CDR1 SGHRS and CDR2 YFSETQ. The CDR3: CASSLQGADEQFF. The CDR3 region has the DNA TGCGCCAGCAGCTTGCAGGGGGCTGACGAGCAGTTCTTC.

This clonotype is medium-sized. The CDR3 coding sequence is TGTGCCAGCAGTGATTATTGGACAATCACAGATACGCAGTATTTT. Encoded protein: CASSDYWTITDTQYF. V usage is TRBV6-1 and J usage is TRBJ2-3; maybe TRBD1 (5 bases). Per germline, CDR1 MNHNS and CDR2 SASEGT. V lost 3 bases and J lost 2, with 12 bases in between. The CDR3 spans 15 residues.

Comments on this clonotype: At one boundary the junction diverges from the germline segment, which might be a read error. The chain links TRBV6-5 to TRBJ2-5; 9 bases are shared with TRBD1. CDR1 and CDR2 from the germline V gene are MNHEY and SVGAGI. The CDR3 spans 13 residues. The CDR3 DNA is TGTGCCAGCAGAACAGGGGGCCAACAGACCCAGTACTTC. It translates to CASRTGGQQTQYF.